This TCR beta chain was recorded in a study of blood T cell repertoires in COVID-19. Clones were sequenced by immunoSEQ multiplex PCR, and TCRdb holds only the in-frame ones, with some missing. The sample lists 71,000 or so clones, roughly 80% occurring once. What was sequenced was peripheral blood. The receptor was isolated from a man aged 65-85 years with acute or convalescent COVID-19.

CDR3 loop: CASSFVQDNSPLHF. CDR3 DNA sequence: TGTGCCAGCAGTTTCGTTCAGGATAATTCACCCCTCCACTTT. The chain combines TRBV28 with TRBJ1-6, with D uncertain. CDR3 length: 14 amino acids. V was clipped by 3 bases and J by 5 bases, with 8 bases between them. From germline, CDR1 is MDHEN and CDR2 SYDVKM. The variable domain in full, completed from reference TRBV28 and TRBJ1-6, reads DVKVTQSSRYLVKRTGEKVFLECVQDMDHENMFWYRQDPGLGLRLIYFSYDVKMKEKGDIPEGYSVSREKKERFSLILESASTNQTSMYLCASSFVQDNSPLHFGNGTRLTVT.